Below, one T cell receptor (beta chain) is given with its context. Its target antigen remains unknown. No per-base quality is available; no much larger clone lies one base away. Based on the germline V gene, the CDR1 and CDR2 sequences are SGHTA and FQGTGA. V loses 4 bases at its end and J loses 6 bases; junction bases beyond the gene matches: 8. The CDR3 runs 15 residues from the cysteine to the phenylalanine. The only DNA kept is the CDR3, 45 bases in frame from the first base. These data belong to a study of blood T cell repertoires in COVID-19 (dated by TCRdb to the early 2020s). As for the study more broadly: The collaborator samples originated in the United States, Italy and Spain and spanned the acute and convalescent phases of COVID-19. The repertoires were released in a freely available public database intended as a resource for research on the immune response to SARS-CoV-2. Sample metadata almost always included a de-identified subject ID, COVID-19 status, age in years and sex. The material from the prospective study consisted of cDNA or gDNA derived from T cells, B-cell-depleted T cells, or PBMCs. The samples were drawn from the first 160 participants of the ongoing ImmuneRACE study and from more than 1,000 subjects provided by 6 global collaborators. The dataset comprised deeply sampled blood TCRbeta repertoires from subjects exposed to, actively infected with, or recovered from COVID-19. Where available, HLA class I and class II types were obtained from metadata supplied by the sample provider rather than from assay-based typing. Findings and caveats that apply to the study as a whole: The amount of clinical and demographic metadata varied by source and participant and was provided uncurated.

Each collaborating institution followed its own protocols to collect whole blood in K2EDTA tubes. For TCRbeta analysis, collaborators shipped samples as frozen whole blood, isolated PBMCs, or DNA extracted from either of those sample types. TCRbeta CDR3 regions were amplified from genomic DNA by means of the immunoSEQ Assay, a bias-controlled multiplex PCR. The published analysis was carried out like this. Nucleated cell counts per sample were estimated from amplification of reference gene primers within the assay. To quantify the absolute abundance of each unique TCRbeta CDR3 rearrangement, sequence reads were collapsed and filtered. Productive Simpson clonality was computed per sample as the square root of Simpson's diversity index over productive rearrangements. The immuneACCESS repertoire file appears here via TCRdb, limited to in-frame rearrangements. These files lack a portion of the clones; in checked studies, under half of the deficit traces to unresolved V genes, and the cause of the others is not known. The DNA was the basis for D and trimming; V, J and clone size are from that table. The sample data list about 240,000 clones, and roughly 83% of these were observed just once. About 9.5% of the sample comes from the top ten.

The sequence came from a woman older than 75 with acute or convalescent COVID-19. The material sequenced was peripheral blood. The chain couples TRBV7-3 to TRBJ2-3, with 9 bases aligning to TRBD1. The CDR3 in this case is CASSSASGTGDTQYF. The DNA sequence is given as TGTGCCAGCAGCTCCGCCTCCGGGACAGGGGATACGCAGTATTTT.